The 32 T cell receptor beta chains given below trace back to one sample, sequenced in a study of OX40 agonist ivuxolimab in advanced cancers. Profiling relied on immunoSEQ multiplex PCR, and the TCRdb table lists in-frame clones only, not all of them. The top ten clones hold roughly 2.5% of a sample with about 34,000 clones, 82% of them seen once. The material was CD4+ or CD8+ T cells sorted from blood, obtained in a trial of the OX40 agonist ivuxolimab. These receptors were taken from an adult with an advanced solid tumor such as melanoma, head and neck, liver or kidney cancer.

The V call is TRBV18, the J call TRBJ1-2, with a tentative D call TRBD1 (5 bases). Trimming took off 5 bases at V and 0 bases at J, with 10 bases between the two ends. The germline gives CDR1 KGHSH, CDR2 LQKENI. The length of the CDR3 is 14 residues. The chain's CDR3 is CASSADRSNYGYTF. DNA of the CDR3: TGTGCCAGCTCAGCTGACAGATCTAACTATGGCTACACCTTC.

The V and J genes are TRBV2 and TRBJ2-1; D is possibly TRBD1 or TRBD2 (5 bases each). V lost 6 bases and J lost 0, with 12 bases in between. CDR3 length equals 15 residues. Germline loops: CDR1 SNHLY, CDR2 FYNNEI. CDR3 nucleotide sequence: TGTGCCAGCAGCGGGGCCCGCGGCTCCTACAATGAGCAGTTCTTC. Translating it yields CASSGARGSYNEQFF.

This clone was counted only a few times. CDR3 coding DNA: TGTGCCAGCAGCTCCCAGGGGTGGGACTCACCCCTCCACTTT. Protein product: CASSSQGWDSPLHF. The V call is TRBV11-2, the J call TRBJ1-6; D may be TRBD1 (6 bases). The CDR3 totals 14 residues. CDR1 is SGHAT, CDR2 FQNNGV, per germline. V was cut by 4 bases and J by 10 bases, with 14 bases left in between. Full variable domain (remainder filled in from reference TRBV11-2 and TRBJ1-6): EAGVAQSPRYKIIEKRQSVAFWCNPISGHATLYWYQQILGQGPKLLIQFQNNGVVDDSQLPKDRFSAERLKGVDSTLKIQPAKLEDSAVYLCASSSQGWDSPLHFGNGTRLTVT.

V usage is TRBV7-8 and J usage is TRBJ1-3; D possibly corresponds to TRBD1 (6 bases). Trimming cost V 4 bases and J 4 bases, with 8 bases left between them. The V gene's germline CDR1 is SGHVS and CDR2 FQNEAQ. The CDR3 sequence is 13 residues long. DNA for the CDR3: TGTGCCAGCAGCTGGACAGCCGGAAACACCATATATTTT. This encodes CASSWTAGNTIYF.

This clone showed up just a few times. The CDR3 loop is CASSLNYNEQFF. The CDR3 DNA is TGCGCCAGCAGCCTGAATTACAATGAGCAGTTCTTC. The V and J genes are TRBV4-3 and TRBJ2-1; D is ambiguous. The CDR3 contains 12 residues. Looked up from germline, CDR1 is LGHNA and CDR2 is YSLEER. With 4 bases removed from V and 4 bases from J, the gap between germline ends came to 5 bases.

This sequence joins TRBV28 and TRBJ1-1, with 7 bases lining up with TRBD1. Germline loops: CDR1 MDHEN, CDR2 SYDVKM. This CDR3 region has 13 residues. The V gene end was trimmed by 8 bases and the J gene end by 10 bases; junction bases not matched to a gene: 13. The CDR3 DNA reads TGTGCCAGCGTACCGGGACAGAAGGTTGCAGCTTTCTTT. It yields the protein CASVPGQKVAAFF. The full variable domain, rest sourced from reference TRBV28 and TRBJ1-1, is DVKVTQSSRYLVKRTGEKVFLECVQDMDHENMFWYRQDPGLGLRLIYFSYDVKMKEKGDIPEGYSVSREKKERFSLILESASTNQTSMYLCASVPGQKVAAFFGQGTRLTVV.

The chain combines TRBV7-9 with TRBJ2-7; possibly TRBD1 for D (5 bases). Germline loops: CDR1 SEHNR, CDR2 FQNEAQ (reference sequence). Trimming took 9 bases from V and 2 from J, leaving 14 bases between them. This CDR3 comprises 13 residues. DNA for the CDR3: TGTGCCAGTAAGGGTGACAGAGCCTACGAGCAGTACTTC. Protein sequence: CASKGDRAYEQYF.

This clone occurred a few times. The chain couples TRBV19 to TRBJ1-1; D ambiguous. CDR1 LNHDA and CDR2 SQIVND come from the germline V gene (reference sequence). The CDR3 is made up of 12 amino acids. Deletions cut 8 bases from V and 5 bases from J, with 12 bases between. CDR3 protein: CASGRMGTEAFF. The CDR3 coding sequence is TGTGCCAGTGGTCGGATGGGGACTGAAGCTTTCTTT.

The chain uses TRBV5-8 and TRBJ1-1; TRBD1 agrees at 8 bases. After removal of 4 bases from V and 0 bases from J, the junction contained 8 bases not matched to a gene. Per germline, CDR1 SGHTS and CDR2 YDEGEE. The length of the CDR3 is 16 residues. The CDR3: CASSPGTGVMNTEAFF. In nucleotides, the CDR3 is TGTGCCAGCAGCCCCGGGACAGGAGTCATGAACACTGAAGCTTTCTTT. Using reference TRBV5-8 and TRBJ1-1 for the parts outside the CDR3, the full variable domain is EAGVTQSPTHLIKTRGQQATLRCSPISGHTSVYWYQQALGLGLQFLLWYDEGEERNRGNFPPRFSGRQFPNYSSELNVNALELEDSALYLCASSPGTGVMNTEAFFGQGTRLTVV.

The rearrangement uses TRBV5-5 and TRBJ1-2; TRBD1 might be the D (5 bases). V dropped 2 bases and J dropped 6 bases, with 23 bases sitting between them. The CDR3 contains 17 residues. Germline assignment: CDR1 SGHKS and CDR2 YYEKEE (reference sequence). Here the CDR3 reads CASSFRQTSPGLDGYTF. CDR3 nucleotides: TGTGCCAGCAGCTTTCGACAGACCTCTCCGGGTTTGGATGGCTACACCTTC. The variable domain in full, completed from reference TRBV5-5 and TRBJ1-2, reads DAGVTQSPTHLIKTRGQQVTLRCSPISGHKSVSWYQQVLGQGPQFIFQYYEKEERGRGNFPDRFSARQFPNYSSELNVNALLLGDSALYLCASSFRQTSPGLDGYTFGSGTRLTVV.

The rearrangement uses TRBV9 and TRBJ2-1, with 12 nucleotides matching TRBD2. The V segment lost 5 bases and the J segment 14 bases; nucleotides outside the gene matches: 23. The CDR3 loop spans 18 amino acids. Germline CDR1 SGDLS, CDR2 YYNGEE. As DNA, the CDR3 is TGTGCCAGCAGGCGTCGGACTAGCGGGATTGGAGTCCCCCCCCGGGAGTTCTTC. It yields the protein CASRRRTSGIGVPPREFF.

V is TRBV5-4 and J is TRBJ2-1, with 11 bases fitting TRBD2. The J segment lost 4 bases and the V segment lost 5 bases, leaving 5 bases of the junction unmatched. Germline-derived CDR1 and CDR2 are SGHNT and YYREEE (reference sequence). This CDR3 is built from 15 residues. CDR3 bases: TGTGCCAGCAGTCCGAGACTAGCGGGGTACAATGAGCAGTTCTTC. As protein: CASSPRLAGYNEQFF.

V usage is TRBV4-1 and J usage is TRBJ2-5; D unresolved. The CDR3 runs 15 residues. The V gene lost 5 bases and the J gene lost 1 base, with 14 bases spanning the gap. Germline-derived CDR1 and CDR2 are MGHRA and YSYEKL. The CDR3 here is CASSANSMVQETQYF. CDR3 sequence (DNA): TGCGCCAGCAGCGCTAATTCTATGGTCCAAGAGACCCAGTACTTC.

J is TRBJ2-2 and V is TRBV10-3; 11 positions agree with TRBD2. The junction had 1 base not matched to a gene; V was cut back by 7 bases and J by 6 bases. There are 13 residues in the CDR3. CDR1 and CDR2 (germline): ENHRY, SYGVKD. This CDR3 is CAIKTSGAGELFF. The CDR3 DNA sequence: TGTGCCATCAAGACTAGCGGGGCCGGGGAGCTGTTTTTT.

This chain connects TRBV15 to TRBJ1-3; D is possibly TRBD1 (6 bases). The germline V and J ends were trimmed by 1 base and 7 bases, with 8 bases remaining between them. The CDR3 is 13 residues long. The germline V gene has CDR1 LNHNV and CDR2 YYDKDF (reference sequence). CDR3 DNA sequence: TGTGCCACCAGCAGAGTTCAGGGGAACACCATATATTTT. Its protein product is CATSRVQGNTIYF.

This clone has only one observation. V is TRBV7-2 and J is TRBJ2-7, with D perhaps matching TRBD2 (6 bases). The CDR3 extends over 12 amino acids. Germline V gene data show CDR1 as SGHTA and CDR2 as FQGNSA. Trimming removed 5 bases at V and 4 bases at J, with 9 bases between. This CDR3 is CASSTGLYEQYF. CDR3 sequence (DNA): TGTGCCAGCAGCACTGGACTATACGAGCAGTACTTC.

The genes are TRBV6-1 and TRBJ1-5, with TRBD1 as a possible D gene (6 bases). The germline CDR1 and CDR2 sequences are MNHNS and SASEGT. V lost 5 bases to trimming and J lost 6 bases, with 17 bases between them. The CDR3 has 15 amino acids. CDR3 sequence reads: CASSPQGGDSQPQHF. CDR3 DNA sequence: TGTGCCAGCAGTCCACAGGGTGGGGATTCTCAGCCCCAGCATTTT.

The chain joins TRBV7-9 to TRBJ1-2; D is ambiguous. Trimming removed 1 base from V and 3 bases from J, with 12 bases in between. Germline CDR1 reads SEHNR; CDR2 reads FQNEAQ (reference sequence). The CDR3 consists of 15 residues. The DNA for the CDR3 is TGTGCCAGCAGCTTAGGGTCAGGTCCTTACTATGGCTACACCTTC. Translating it yields CASSLGSGPYYGYTF.

V usage is TRBV6-4 and J usage is TRBJ2-1; tentative D call: TRBD2 (6 bases). Germline-derived CDR1 and CDR2 are MRHNA and SNTAGT. CDR3 length equals 15 residues. The V and J ends lost 8 bases and 6 bases respectively, with 20 bases between them. The CDR3 sequence is CASVAEAGGGNEQFF. CDR3 sequence (DNA): TGTGCCAGCGTCGCGGAAGCGGGTGGCGGCAATGAGCAGTTCTTC.

The rearrangement uses TRBV7-9 and TRBJ1-1; D not certain. This CDR3 has 14 residues. V gave up 1 base and J gave up 1 base, with 7 bases separating them. The germline V gene encodes CDR1 SEHNR and CDR2 FQNEAQ (reference sequence). The CDR3 DNA reads as TGTGCCAGCAGCTTAGGCAGCCGGAACACTGAAGCTTTCTTT. It is translated as CASSLGSRNTEAFF.

The rearrangement joins TRBV7-2 to TRBJ1-3; 7 nucleotides match TRBD1. There are 16 residues in the CDR3. Trimming at V came to 5 bases and at J to 2 bases, leaving 9 bases not matched to a gene. Germline V lookup: CDR1 SGHTA, CDR2 FQGNSA. CDR3 nucleotide sequence: TGTGCCAGCAGCCCACGACAGGGTATCGCTGGAAACACCATATATTTT. It specifies CASSPRQGIAGNTIYF. Full variable domain (rest looked up from reference TRBV7-2 and TRBJ1-3): GAGVSQSPSNKVTEKGKDVELRCDPISGHTALYWYRQSLGQGLEFLIYFQGNSAPDKSGLPSDRFSAERTGGSVSTLTIQRTQQEDSAVYLCASSPRQGIAGNTIYFGEGSWLTVV.

The gene calls are TRBV10-1 and TRBJ2-6, with no clear D. CDR1 WNHNN and CDR2 SYGVQD come from the germline V gene (reference sequence). V lost 10 bases, J lost 6 bases, and 16 bases lay in between. The CDR3 spans 14 residues. CDR3 sequence: CATSDHREANVLTF. The CDR3 bases are TGCGCCACTTCGGACCACAGAGAGGCCAACGTCCTGACTTTC.

V is TRBV29-1 and J is TRBJ2-5, with 7 bases identical to TRBD1. The CDR3 is 12 amino acids. The germline CDR1 and CDR2 sequences are SQVTM and ANQGSEA. V dropped 6 bases and J dropped 4; count of bases not matched to a gene: 5. CDR3 region: CSVRDSGETQYF. The CDR3 region has the DNA TGCAGCGTACGGGACAGTGGAGAGACCCAGTACTTC. Drawing the rest from reference TRBV29-1 and TRBJ2-5, the complete variable domain is SAVISQKPSRDICQRGTSLTIQCQVDSQVTMMFWYRQQPGQSLTLIATANQGSEATYESGFVIDKFPISRPNLTFSTLTVSNMSPEDSSIYLCSVRDSGETQYFGPGTRLLVL.

The chain is built from TRBV7-2 and TRBJ2-7, with TRBD1 matching 11 bases. This CDR3 is 15 amino acids long. Germline V gene sequence: CDR1 SGHTA, CDR2 FQGNSA. V trimming: 5 bases; J trimming: 4 bases; junction bases outside the gene matches: 7. CDR3 sequence reads: CASSAWTGGKYEQYF. The CDR3 DNA sequence: TGTGCCAGCAGCGCTTGGACAGGGGGCAAGTACGAGCAGTACTTC.

The chain has TRBV18 and TRBJ1-1; TRBD1 is a possible D gene (6 bases). Trimming removed 8 bases from V and 3 bases from J, with 16 bases in between. The germline gives CDR1 KGHSH, CDR2 LQKENI. The CDR3 extends over 14 amino acids. The CDR3 loop is CASAAGVVDTEAFF. The CDR3 DNA reads TGTGCCAGCGCCGCAGGGGTGGTTGACACTGAAGCTTTCTTT.

This clone was seen a few times. The rearrangement joins TRBV6-5 to TRBJ1-5; D is unresolved. The CDR3 runs to 12 residues. The V gene lost 5 bases and the J gene lost 2 bases, with 4 bases spanning the gap. Germline V gives CDR1 MNHEY, CDR2 SVGAGI. This chain's CDR3 is CASSQGNQPQHF. The CDR3 DNA reads TGTGCCAGCAGTCAGGGCAATCAGCCCCAGCATTTT.

The chain joins TRBV7-9 to TRBJ2-2, with 8 bases matching TRBD1. The CDR3 spans 16 residues. V lost 5 bases and J lost 5; bases outside the gene matches: 10. Germline V gene lookup returns CDR1 SEHNR and CDR2 FQNEAQ (reference sequence). CDR3 DNA sequence: TGTGCCAGCAGCAAAATGGACAGGGTGAGGACCGGGGAGCTGTTTTTT. This gives the protein CASSKMDRVRTGELFF.

The chain recombines TRBV30 with TRBJ1-1, with D hard to call. This CDR3 spans 13 amino acids. From germline, CDR1 is GTSNPN and CDR2 SVGIG (reference sequence). Deletions cut 0 bases from V and 4 bases from J, with 9 bases between. CDR3 loop: CAWSVVEGTEAFF. The CDR3 DNA reads as TGTGCCTGGAGTGTGGTAGAGGGCACTGAAGCTTTCTTT. Filled out from reference TRBV30 and TRBJ1-1, the complete variable domain reads SQTIHQWPATLVQPVGSPLSLECTVEGTSNPNLYWYRQAAGRGLQLLFYSVGIGQISSEVPQNLSASRPQDRQFILSSKKLLLSDSGFYLCAWSVVEGTEAFFGQGTRLTVV.

The J gene is TRBJ2-2, the V gene TRBV7-2; possible D gene TRBD2, 5 bases. Trimming pared 1 base from V and 2 bases from J, leaving 14 bases between. The CDR3 has 17 residues. Germline values: CDR1 SGHTA, CDR2 FQGNSA. The chain's CDR3 is CASSLDERAVNTGELFF. The CDR3 DNA sequence: TGTGCCAGCAGCTTAGACGAGAGGGCCGTTAACACCGGGGAGCTGTTTTTT.

The chain recombines TRBV11-3 with TRBJ2-5, with 9 bases fitting TRBD1. The CDR3 sequence is 15 residues long. Germline CDR1 SGHNT, CDR2 YENEEA. J gave up 5 bases and V 5 bases, and 9 bases lay outside the gene matches. The CDR3 nucleotides are TGTGCCAGCAGCCGACAACAGGGGGCTGGGGAGACCCAGTACTTC. Translated: CASSRQQGAGETQYF.

This clone was detected only once. The J gene is TRBJ1-2, the V gene TRBV27; possible D gene TRBD1, 5 bases. Trimming took 5 bases from V and 4 from J, leaving 17 bases between them. The CDR3 totals 15 residues. Germline V gene sequence: CDR1 MNHEY, CDR2 SMNVEV (reference sequence). The CDR3 DNA is TGTGCCAGCAGTACGAATAACAGGTACCTCTATGGCTACACCTTC. Translated: CASSTNNRYLYGYTF.

The chain combines TRBV27 with TRBJ1-6; D is undetermined. Germline-derived CDR1 and CDR2 are MNHEY and SMNVEV (reference sequence). The CDR3 spans 13 residues. The ends were cut back, 3 bases at V and 3 bases at J, with 3 bases in the middle. DNA for the CDR3: TGTGCCAGCAGTTTCTACTATAATTCACCCCTCCACTTT. Translated: CASSFYYNSPLHF.